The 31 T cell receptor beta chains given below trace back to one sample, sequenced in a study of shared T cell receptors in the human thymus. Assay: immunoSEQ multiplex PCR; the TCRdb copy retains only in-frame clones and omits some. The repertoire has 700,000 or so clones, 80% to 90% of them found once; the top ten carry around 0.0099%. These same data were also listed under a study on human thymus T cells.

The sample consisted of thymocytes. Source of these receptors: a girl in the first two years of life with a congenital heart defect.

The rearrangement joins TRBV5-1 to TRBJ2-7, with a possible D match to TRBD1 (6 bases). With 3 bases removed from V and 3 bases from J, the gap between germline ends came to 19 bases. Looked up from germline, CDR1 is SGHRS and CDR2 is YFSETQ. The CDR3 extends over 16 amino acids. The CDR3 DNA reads TGCGCCAGCAGCTGGGACCGGGACACAGCTTTCTACGAGCAGTACTTC. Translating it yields CASSWDRDTAFYEQYF.

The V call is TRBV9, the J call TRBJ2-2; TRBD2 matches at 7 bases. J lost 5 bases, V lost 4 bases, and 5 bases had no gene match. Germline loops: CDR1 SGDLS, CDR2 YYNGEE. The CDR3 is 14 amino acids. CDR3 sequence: CASSPRGETGELFF. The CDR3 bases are TGTGCCAGCAGCCCCCGGGGGGAGACCGGGGAGCTGTTTTTT.

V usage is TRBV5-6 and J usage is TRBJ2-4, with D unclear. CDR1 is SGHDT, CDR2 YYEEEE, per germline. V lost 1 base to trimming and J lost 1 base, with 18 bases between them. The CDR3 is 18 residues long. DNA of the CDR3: TGTGCCAGCAGCTTGTCCCCTCGACAACCGTCGGCCAAAAACATTCAGTACTTC. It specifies CASSLSPRQPSAKNIQYF.

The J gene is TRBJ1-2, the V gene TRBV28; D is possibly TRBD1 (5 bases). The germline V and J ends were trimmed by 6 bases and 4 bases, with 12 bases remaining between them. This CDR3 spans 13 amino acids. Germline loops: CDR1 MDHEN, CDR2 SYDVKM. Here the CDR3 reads CASSPGGGYGYTF. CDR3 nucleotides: TGTGCCAGCAGCCCCGGGGGGGGCTATGGCTACACCTTC.

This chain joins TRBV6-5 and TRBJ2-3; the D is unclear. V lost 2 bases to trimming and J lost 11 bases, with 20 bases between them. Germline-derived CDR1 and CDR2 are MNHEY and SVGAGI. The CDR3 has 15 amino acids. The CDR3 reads CASSYAPPATVMQYF. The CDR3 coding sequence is TGTGCCAGCAGTTACGCCCCCCCCGCAACTGTGATGCAGTATTTT.

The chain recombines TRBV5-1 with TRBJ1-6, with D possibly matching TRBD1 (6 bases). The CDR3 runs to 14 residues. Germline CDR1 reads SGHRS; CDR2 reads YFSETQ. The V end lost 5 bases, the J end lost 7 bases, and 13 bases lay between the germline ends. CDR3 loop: CASRYRVFNSPLHF. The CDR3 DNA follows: TGCGCCAGCAGATACAGGGTTTTCAATTCACCCCTCCACTTT.

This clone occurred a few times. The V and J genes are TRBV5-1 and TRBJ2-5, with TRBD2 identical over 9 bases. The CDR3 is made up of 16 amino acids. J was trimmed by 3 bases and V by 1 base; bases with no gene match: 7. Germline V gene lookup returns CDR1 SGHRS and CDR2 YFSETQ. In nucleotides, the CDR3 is TGCGCCAGCAGCTTGCTCGGGCTAGCGGGGAAAGAGACCCAGTACTTC. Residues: CASSLLGLAGKETQYF.

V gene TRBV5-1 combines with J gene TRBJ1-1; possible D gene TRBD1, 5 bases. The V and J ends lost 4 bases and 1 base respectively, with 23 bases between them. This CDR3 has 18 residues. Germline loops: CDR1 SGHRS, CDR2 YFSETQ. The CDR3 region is CASSQNHDDRQKNTEAFF. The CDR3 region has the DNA TGCGCCAGCAGCCAAAATCACGACGACCGACAGAAGAACACTGAAGCTTTCTTT.

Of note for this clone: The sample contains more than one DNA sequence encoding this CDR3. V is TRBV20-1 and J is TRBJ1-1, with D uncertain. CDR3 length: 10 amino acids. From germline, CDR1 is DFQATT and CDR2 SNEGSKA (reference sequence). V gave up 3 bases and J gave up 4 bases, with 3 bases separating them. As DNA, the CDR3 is TGCAGTGCTAGCGGCACTGAAGCTTTCTTT. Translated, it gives CSASGTEAFF.

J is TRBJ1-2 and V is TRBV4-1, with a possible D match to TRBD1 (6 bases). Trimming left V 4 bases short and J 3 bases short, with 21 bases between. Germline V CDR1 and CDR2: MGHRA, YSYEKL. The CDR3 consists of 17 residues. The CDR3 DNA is TGCGCCAGCAGCCCCCTTAGCAGGGGTCCCGGGGACTATGGCTACACCTTC. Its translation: CASSPLSRGPGDYGYTF.

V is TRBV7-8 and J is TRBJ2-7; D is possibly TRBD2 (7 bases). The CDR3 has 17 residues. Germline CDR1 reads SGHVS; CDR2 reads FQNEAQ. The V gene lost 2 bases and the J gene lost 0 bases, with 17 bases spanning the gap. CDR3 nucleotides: TGTGCCAGCAGCTTAAGAGCCCACAGGGACTACTCCTACGAGCAGTACTTC. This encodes CASSLRAHRDYSYEQYF.

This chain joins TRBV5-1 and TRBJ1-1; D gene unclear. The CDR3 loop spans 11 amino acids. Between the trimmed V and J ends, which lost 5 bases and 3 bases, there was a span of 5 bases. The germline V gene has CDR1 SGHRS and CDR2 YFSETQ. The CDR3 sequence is CASRAHTEAFF. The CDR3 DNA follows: TGCGCCAGCAGGGCCCACACTGAAGCTTTCTTT.

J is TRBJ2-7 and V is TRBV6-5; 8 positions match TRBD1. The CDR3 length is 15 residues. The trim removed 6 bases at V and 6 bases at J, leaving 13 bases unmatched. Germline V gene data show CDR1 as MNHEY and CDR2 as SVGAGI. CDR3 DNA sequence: TGTGCCAGCAGCCGTGGGACAGGAGAGGAGGGCGAGCAGTACTTC. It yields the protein CASSRGTGEEGEQYF.

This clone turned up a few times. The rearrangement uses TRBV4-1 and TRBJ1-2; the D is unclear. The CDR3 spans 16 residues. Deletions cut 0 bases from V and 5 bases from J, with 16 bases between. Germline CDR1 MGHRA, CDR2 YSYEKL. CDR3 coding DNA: TGCGCCAGCAGCCAAGATAGCGAGATCCGACCTTATGGCTACACCTTC. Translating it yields CASSQDSEIRPYGYTF.

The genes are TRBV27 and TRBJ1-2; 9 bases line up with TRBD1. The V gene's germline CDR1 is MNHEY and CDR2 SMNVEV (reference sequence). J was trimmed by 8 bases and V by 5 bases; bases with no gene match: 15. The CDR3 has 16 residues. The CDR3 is CASSLSWGQGTGGYTF. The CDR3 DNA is TGTGCCAGCAGTCTCTCCTGGGGACAGGGAACGGGCGGCTACACCTTC.

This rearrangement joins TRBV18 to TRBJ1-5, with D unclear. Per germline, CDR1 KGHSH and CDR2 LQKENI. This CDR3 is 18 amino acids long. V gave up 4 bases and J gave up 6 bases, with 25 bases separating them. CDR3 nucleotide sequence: TGTGCCAGCTCACACTGGCCCGTATACGGGTACGGTAGTCAGCCCCAGCATTTT. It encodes CASSHWPVYGYGSQPQHF.

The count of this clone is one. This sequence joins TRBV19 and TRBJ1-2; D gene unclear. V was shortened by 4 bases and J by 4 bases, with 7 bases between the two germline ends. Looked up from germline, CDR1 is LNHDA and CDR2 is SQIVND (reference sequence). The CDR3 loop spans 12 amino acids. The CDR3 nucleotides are TGTGCCAGTAGTACCTCCCCCTATGGCTACACCTTC. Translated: CASSTSPYGYTF.

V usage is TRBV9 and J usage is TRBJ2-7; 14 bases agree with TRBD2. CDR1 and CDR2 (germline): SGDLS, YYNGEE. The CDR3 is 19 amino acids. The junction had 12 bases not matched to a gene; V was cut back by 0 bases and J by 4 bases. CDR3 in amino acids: CASSVAEETSGGAGYEQYF. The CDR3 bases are TGTGCCAGCAGCGTAGCGGAGGAGACTAGCGGGGGGGCTGGGTACGAGCAGTACTTC.

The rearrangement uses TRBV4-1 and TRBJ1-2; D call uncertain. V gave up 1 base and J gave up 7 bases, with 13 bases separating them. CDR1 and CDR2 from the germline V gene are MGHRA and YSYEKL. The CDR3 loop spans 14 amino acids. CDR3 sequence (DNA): TGCGCCAGCAGCCAAGTAGACGGGAGACTTGGCTACACCTTC. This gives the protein CASSQVDGRLGYTF.

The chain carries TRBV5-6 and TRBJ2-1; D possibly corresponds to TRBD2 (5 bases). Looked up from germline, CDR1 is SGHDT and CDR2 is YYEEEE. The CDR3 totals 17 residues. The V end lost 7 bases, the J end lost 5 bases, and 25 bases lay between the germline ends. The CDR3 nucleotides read TGTGCCAGCCGAGTGACCCCATACGGGATTGTCAACAATGAGCAGTTCTTC. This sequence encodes CASRVTPYGIVNNEQFF.

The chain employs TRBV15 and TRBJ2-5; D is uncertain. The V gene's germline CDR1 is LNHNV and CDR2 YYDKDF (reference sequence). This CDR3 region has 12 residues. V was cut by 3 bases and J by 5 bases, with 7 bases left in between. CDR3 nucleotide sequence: TGTGCCACCAGCAGCCCGAGGGAGACCCAGTACTTC. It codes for CATSSPRETQYF.

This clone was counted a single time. The CDR3 coding sequence is TGTGCTAGTGTCCATCAGGGGACCAATCAGCCCCAGCATTTT. Protein product: CASVHQGTNQPQHF. This chain joins TRBV12-5 and TRBJ1-5; D is possibly TRBD1 (6 bases). CDR3 length: 14 residues. With 7 bases removed from V and 3 bases from J, the gap between germline ends came to 13 bases. Germline loops: CDR1 LGHNT, CDR2 FRNRAP.

The CDR3 region is CASSLKTSSPEWVSYEQYF. CDR3 DNA: TGTGCCAGCAGCCTAAAGACTAGCTCTCCTGAGTGGGTGTCCTACGAGCAGTACTTC. The chain uses TRBV2 and TRBJ2-7; 7 bases map to TRBD2. The CDR3 covers 19 residues. The trim removed 6 bases at V and 1 base at J, leaving 21 bases unmatched. Germline assignment: CDR1 SNHLY and CDR2 FYNNEI.

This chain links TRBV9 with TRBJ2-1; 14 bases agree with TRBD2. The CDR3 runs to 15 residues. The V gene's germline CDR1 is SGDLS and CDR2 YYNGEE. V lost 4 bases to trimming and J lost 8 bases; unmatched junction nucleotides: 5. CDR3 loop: CASSPRLAGGHEQFF. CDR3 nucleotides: TGTGCCAGCAGCCCCCGACTAGCGGGGGGGCATGAGCAGTTCTTC.

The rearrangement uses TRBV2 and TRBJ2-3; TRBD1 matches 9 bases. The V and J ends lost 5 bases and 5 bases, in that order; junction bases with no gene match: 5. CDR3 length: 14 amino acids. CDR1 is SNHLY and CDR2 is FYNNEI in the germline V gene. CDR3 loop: CASSLGQGQDTQYF. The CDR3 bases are TGTGCCAGCAGTTTGGGACAGGGTCAAGATACGCAGTATTTT.

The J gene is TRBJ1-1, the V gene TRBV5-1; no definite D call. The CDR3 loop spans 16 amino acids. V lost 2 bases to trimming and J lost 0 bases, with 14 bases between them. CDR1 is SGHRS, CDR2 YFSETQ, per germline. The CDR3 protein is CASSFRADALNTEAFF. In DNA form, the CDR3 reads TGCGCCAGCAGCTTCCGAGCGGACGCTCTGAACACTGAAGCTTTCTTT.

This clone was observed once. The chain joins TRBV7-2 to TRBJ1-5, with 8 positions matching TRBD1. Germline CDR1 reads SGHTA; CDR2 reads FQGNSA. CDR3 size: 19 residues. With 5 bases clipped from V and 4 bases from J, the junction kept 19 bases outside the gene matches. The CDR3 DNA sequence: TGTGCCAGCAGCCCCGAGCTCACAGAAATGACAGGGGAAAATCAGCCCCAGCATTTT. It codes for CASSPELTEMTGENQPQHF. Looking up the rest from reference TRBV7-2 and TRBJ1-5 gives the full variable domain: GAGVSQSPSNKVTEKGKDVELRCDPISGHTALYWYRQSLGQGLEFLIYFQGNSAPDKSGLPSDRFSAERTGGSVSTLTIQRTQQEDSAVYLCASSPELTEMTGENQPQHFGDGTRLSIL.

In DNA form, the CDR3 reads TGTGCCAGCAGCTTAGAAGGGGGCAATTTCAGGAGAACTGAAGCTTTCTTT. Its protein product is CASSLEGGNFRRTEAFF. The chain is built from TRBV27 and TRBJ1-1; 7 bases are a match to TRBD1. J lost 5 bases, V lost 6 bases, and 18 bases had no gene match. The CDR3 contains 17 residues. Germline values: CDR1 MNHEY, CDR2 SMNVEV (reference sequence).

CDR3 sequence reads: CASSSGSGENTEAFF. CDR3 DNA sequence: TGTGCCAGCAGCTCAGGGTCAGGGGAGAACACTGAAGCTTTCTTT. J is TRBJ1-1 and V is TRBV5-6; TRBD1 might be the D (6 bases). Germline V gene lookup returns CDR1 SGHDT and CDR2 YYEEEE. With 3 bases removed from V and 1 base from J, the gap between germline ends came to 13 bases. This CDR3 comprises 15 residues.

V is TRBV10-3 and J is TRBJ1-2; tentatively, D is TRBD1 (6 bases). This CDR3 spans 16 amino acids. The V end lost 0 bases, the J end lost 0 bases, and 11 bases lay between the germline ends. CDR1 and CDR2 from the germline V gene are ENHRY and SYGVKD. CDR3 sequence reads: CAISESDRHANYGYTF. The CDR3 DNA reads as TGTGCCATCAGTGAGTCCGACAGGCATGCTAACTATGGCTACACCTTC.

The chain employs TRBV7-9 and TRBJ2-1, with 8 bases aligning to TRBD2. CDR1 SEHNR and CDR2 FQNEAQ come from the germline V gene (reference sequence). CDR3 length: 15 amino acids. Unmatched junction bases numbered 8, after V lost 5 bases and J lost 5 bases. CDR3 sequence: CASSTGTRLNNEQFF. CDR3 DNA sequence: TGTGCCAGCAGCACCGGGACTAGACTTAACAATGAGCAGTTCTTC.